Sequencing of this T cell receptor (beta chain) was carried out in a study of long-term antiretroviral therapy in people with HIV. Findings and limits, study-wide: Following ART, diversity rose but still fell short of transplant donor controls.

The assay used was immunoSEQ (version v3.0), run at survey level. Sequencing was designed to cover about 40,000-50,000 T-cell genomes in each sample. Generated by immunoSEQ multiplex PCR, the TCRdb table keeps only in-frame clones and is missing some. The repertoire holds under 45,000 clones, with roughly four fifths as singletons. As regards this clone: Its antigen is not identified.

Every one of the participants with HIV received treatment in the United States. The V and J ends lost 1 base and 1 base respectively, with 8 bases between them. The CDR3 sequence is 14 residues long. Germline V gives CDR1 SGHKS, CDR2 YYEKEE (reference sequence). The chain employs TRBV5-5 and TRBJ1-1; maybe TRBD1 (6 bases). This receptor was taken from a man between 18 and 35 years old with HIV. This specimen was unsorted PBMCs, taken 1 year after starting antiretroviral therapy. CDR3 DNA sequence: TGTGCCAGCAGCTTGATAGGGGGGAACACTGAAGCTTTCTTT. Protein: CASSLIGGNTEAFF.